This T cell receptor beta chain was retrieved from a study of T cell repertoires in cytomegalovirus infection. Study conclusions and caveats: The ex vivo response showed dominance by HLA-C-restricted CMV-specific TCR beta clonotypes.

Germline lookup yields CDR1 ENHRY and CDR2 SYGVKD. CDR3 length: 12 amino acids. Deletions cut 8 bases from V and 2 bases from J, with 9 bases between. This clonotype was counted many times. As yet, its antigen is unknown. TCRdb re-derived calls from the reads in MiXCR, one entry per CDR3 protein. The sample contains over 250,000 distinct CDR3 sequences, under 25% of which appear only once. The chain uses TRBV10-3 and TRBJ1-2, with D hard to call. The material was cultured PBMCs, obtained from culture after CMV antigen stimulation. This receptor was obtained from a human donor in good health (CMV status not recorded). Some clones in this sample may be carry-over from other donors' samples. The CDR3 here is CAIGRVNYGYTF. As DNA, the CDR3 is TGTGCCATCGGTAGGGTAAACTATGGCTACACCTTC.